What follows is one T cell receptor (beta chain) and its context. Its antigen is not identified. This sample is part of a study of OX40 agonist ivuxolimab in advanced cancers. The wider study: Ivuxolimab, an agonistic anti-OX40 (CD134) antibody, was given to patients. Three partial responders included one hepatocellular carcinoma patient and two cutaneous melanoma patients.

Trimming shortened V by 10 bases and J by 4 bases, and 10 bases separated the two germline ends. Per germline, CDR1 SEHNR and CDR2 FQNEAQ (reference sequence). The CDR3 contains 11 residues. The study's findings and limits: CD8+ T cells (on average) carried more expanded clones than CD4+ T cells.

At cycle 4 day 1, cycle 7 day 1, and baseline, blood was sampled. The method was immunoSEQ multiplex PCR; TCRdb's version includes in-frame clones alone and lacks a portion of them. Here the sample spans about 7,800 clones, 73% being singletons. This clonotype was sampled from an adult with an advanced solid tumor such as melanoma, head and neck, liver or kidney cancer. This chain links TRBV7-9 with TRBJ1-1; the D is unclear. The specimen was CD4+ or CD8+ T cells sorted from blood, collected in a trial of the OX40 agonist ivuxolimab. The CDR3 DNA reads TGTGCCATCGAGGGTTTCACTGAAGCTTTCTTT. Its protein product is CAIEGFTEAFF.